This T cell receptor beta chain came from a study of blood T cell repertoires in COVID-19. The germline gives CDR1 SGHKS, CDR2 YYEKEE (reference sequence). This CDR3 spans 14 amino acids. Trimming removed 7 bases from V and 1 base from J; junction bases left unmatched: 7. This table comes from immunoSEQ multiplex PCR, and its TCRdb copy is limited to in-frame clones, with some not included. The table lists about 180,000 clones, over 75% of them singletons. Sequenced material: peripheral blood. The sequence was obtained from a man between 65 and 85 years old with active or convalescent COVID-19. This chain connects TRBV5-5 to TRBJ2-5; TRBD2 matches at 7 bases. CDR3 in DNA: TGTGCCAGCTCCCCGCGGGGGACCCAAGAGACCCAGTACTTC. Amino acids: CASSPRGTQETQYF.